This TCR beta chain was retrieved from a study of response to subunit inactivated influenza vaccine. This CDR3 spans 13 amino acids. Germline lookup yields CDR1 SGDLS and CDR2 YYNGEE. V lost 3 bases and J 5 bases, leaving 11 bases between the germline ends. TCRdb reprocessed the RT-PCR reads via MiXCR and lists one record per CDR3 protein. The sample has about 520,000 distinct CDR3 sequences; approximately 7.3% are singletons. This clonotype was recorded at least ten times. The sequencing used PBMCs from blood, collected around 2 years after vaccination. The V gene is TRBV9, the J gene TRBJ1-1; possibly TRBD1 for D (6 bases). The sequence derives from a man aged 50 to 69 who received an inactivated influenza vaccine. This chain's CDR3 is CASSAGQRTEAFF. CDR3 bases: TGTGCCAGCAGCGCCGGACAGAGGACTGAAGCTTTCTTT.